A selection of T cell receptor beta chains follows, all from one sample in a study of cytomegalovirus exposure and HLA in healthy donors. Sequenced by immunoSEQ multiplex PCR; TCRdb stores in-frame clones only, minus some. The sample has roughly 200,000 clones, 75% to 90% seen once. The sample comprised PBMCs. These TCRs come from a woman in her 40s in good health and CMV-seronegative. Both conserved end residues are part of each CDR3. The D gene is left open where the match is weak. Part of the rows lack a size; the others show once, few, many or a class for expanded clones.

TRBJ2-3 TRBV4-1 TRBD2 . CASRGLASDTQYF TGCGCCAGCCGGGGACTAGCTTCAGATACGCAGTATTTT
TRBJ2-3 TRBV27 TRBD2 . CASSSRLAGTDTQYF TGTGCCAGCAGTTCGCGACTAGCGGGCACAGATACGCAGTATTTT
TRBJ2-3 TRBV9 . . CASSAHREGTDTQYF TGTGCCAGCAGCGCCCACAGGGAGGGGACAGATACGCAGTATTTT
TRBJ2-7 TRBV4-1 TRBD2 . CASSPHGLAGGRYEQYF TGCGCCAGCAGCCCCCACGGACTAGCGGGAGGTCGGTACGAGCAGTACTTC
TRBJ2-2 TRBV19 TRBD2 once CASTLELAAVQTGELFF TGTGCCAGTACCCTCGAACTAGCGGCGGTCCAGACCGGGGAGCTGTTTTTT
TRBJ1-1 TRBV19 . . CASSIDLRALNTEAFF TGTGCCAGTAGTATAGATCTGAGGGCTTTAAACACTGAAGCTTTCTTT
TRBJ2-7 TRBV27 . . CASSLGASYEQYF TGTGCCAGCAGTTTAGGGGCCTCCTACGAGCAGTACTTC
TRBJ2-6 TRBV9 TRBD2 once CASSGPSAGGGANVLTF TGTGCCAGCAGCGGGCCCTCAGCGGGAGGTGGGGCCAACGTCCTGACTTTC
TRBJ1-2 TRBV2 . . CASRDSGARGYGYTF TGTGCCAGCAGGGATTCAGGGGCGAGAGGGTATGGCTACACCTTC
TRBJ2-1 TRBV29-1 . . CSVRGGPAGQFF TGCAGCGTTCGCGGCGGGCCGGCAGGGCAGTTCTTC
TRBJ2-5 TRBV27 . . CASSFGLLAETQYF TGTGCCAGCAGTTTTGGGCTGCTGGCGGAGACCCAGTACTTC
TRBJ2-1 TRBV18 TRBD2 . CASSPPRTSQNYNEQFF TGTGCCAGCTCACCGCCCCGGACTAGCCAAAACTACAATGAGCAGTTCTTC
TRBJ2-3 TRBV30 TRBD2 . CAWLAGSTDTQYF TGTGCCTGGTTAGCGGGGAGCACAGATACGCAGTATTTT
TRBJ1-1 TRBV7-2 TRBD1 . CASSLVGTGGMNTEAFF TGTGCCAGCAGCTTAGTAGGGACAGGGGGAATGAACACTGAAGCTTTCTTT
TRBJ1-2 TRBV7-2 TRBD1 . CASSPWTGANYGYTF TGTGCCAGCAGCCCTTGGACAGGAGCTAACTATGGCTACACCTTC
TRBJ1-5 TRBV19 . . CASSWSSNQPQHF TGTGCCAGTAGCTGGAGTAGCAATCAGCCCCAGCATTTT
TRBJ2-5 TRBV7-6 . . CASSPTGSRETQYF TGTGCCAGCAGCCCTACCGGGAGTCGGGAGACCCAGTACTTC
TRBJ1-1 TRBV18 . once CASSGGPNTEAFF TGTGCCAGCTCCGGAGGCCCGAACACTGAAGCTTTCTTT
TRBJ1-5 TRBV27 . . CASSWRTDQPQHF TGTGCCAGCAGCTGGAGGACCGATCAGCCCCAGCATTTT
TRBJ2-3 TRBV2 . . CASSEIGVGADTQYF TGTGCCAGCAGTGAAATAGGGGTAGGGGCAGATACGCAGTATTTT
TRBJ2-7 TRBV11-1 TRBD1 . CASSPGTVGVEQYF TGTGCCAGCAGCCCTGGGACAGTCGGGGTCGAGCAGTACTTC
TRBJ1-2 TRBV11-1 TRBD1 . CASRGTGGLTF TGTGCCAGCAGGGGAACAGGGGGCCTCACCTTC
TRBJ2-1 TRBV2 TRBD2 . CASSEGLAGNEQFF TGTGCCAGCAGTGAAGGACTAGCGGGAAATGAGCAGTTCTTC
TRBJ1-5 TRBV28 TRBD1 . CASRSGTGVQPQHF TGTGCCAGCAGGTCCGGGACAGGGGTCCAGCCCCAGCATTTT
TRBJ1-4 TRBV10-1 . . CASSDSGNGEKLFF TGCGCCAGCAGTGATTCGGGTAATGGTGAAAAACTGTTTTTT
TRBJ1-1 TRBV5-5 TRBD1 . CASSNRQGPGGKAEAFF TGTGCCAGCAGCAATCGACAGGGGCCAGGGGGGAAAGCTGAAGCTTTCTTT
TRBJ2-6 TRBV2 TRBD2 . CASSERGGFGSGANVLTF TGTGCCAGCAGTGAACGGGGGGGTTTTGGTTCTGGGGCCAACGTCCTGACTTTC
TRBJ2-2 TRBV2 TRBD2 . CASGGLAGRTGELFF TGTGCCAGCGGTGGTCTAGCGGGACGCACCGGGGAGCTGTTTTTT
TRBJ1-3 TRBV28 . . CASRFRAISRSSGNTIYF TGTGCCAGCCGGTTCAGGGCGATCTCAAGGAGCTCTGGAAACACCATATATTTT
TRBJ1-1 TRBV5-4 TRBD1 . CASSPETGIIVVTEAFF TGTGCCAGCAGCCCCGAGACAGGGATAATCGTGGTCACTGAAGCTTTCTTT
TRBJ2-2 TRBV6-6 TRBD2 few CASRAGGRTGELFF TGTGCCAGCCGGGCGGGAGGGCGGACCGGGGAGCTGTTTTTT
TRBJ2-7 TRBV9 . once CASSVGAGSYEQYF TGTGCCAGCAGCGTAGGTGCAGGCTCCTACGAGCAGTACTTC
TRBJ1-5 TRBV18 . . CASSPDRTQPQHF TGTGCCAGCTCACCCGACAGGACTCAGCCCCAGCATTTT
TRBJ2-7 TRBV7-2 . . CASSYPPSYEQYF TGTGCCAGCAGCTATCCCCCCTCCTACGAGCAGTACTTC
TRBJ1-1 TRBV2 . . CASRARSVMNTEAFF TGTGCCAGCAGGGCTCGCAGCGTCATGAACACTGAAGCTTTCTTT
TRBJ2-1 TRBV29-1 TRBD2 once CSVKGLAGVTEQFF TGCAGCGTGAAAGGACTAGCGGGAGTAACCGAGCAGTTCTTC
TRBJ1-5 TRBV4-1 TRBD1 . CASSQDGQGAQPQHF TGCGCCAGCAGCCAAGATGGACAGGGCGCACAGCCCCAGCATTTT
TRBJ2-7 TRBV19 . . CASSNSGTGDYEQYF TGTGCCAGTAGTAACTCCGGGACTGGAGACTACGAGCAGTACTTC
TRBJ2-7 TRBV5-1 TRBD2 . CASSLSTSGGSYEQYF TGCGCCAGCAGCTTGTCGACTAGCGGGGGTTCCTACGAGCAGTACTTC
TRBJ2-1 TRBV5-1 . . CASSPLLPSYNEQFF TGCGCCAGCAGCCCACTCCTCCCCTCCTACAATGAGCAGTTCTTC
TRBJ2-4 TRBV4-1 . . CASSQDSGDGENIQYF TGCGCCAGCAGCCAAGATTCAGGGGACGGAGAAAACATTCAGTACTTC
TRBJ2-1 TRBV19 . . CASSIDPGGAANEQFF TGTGCCAGTAGTATAGATCCGGGGGGCGCAGCGAATGAGCAGTTCTTC
TRBJ1-5 TRBV5-1 . . CASSLAGGSQPQHF TGCGCCAGCAGCTTGGCCGGGGGGAGTCAGCCCCAGCATTTT
TRBJ2-7 TRBV9 TRBD1 . CASSVGPGQGREQYF TGTGCCAGCAGCGTAGGCCCGGGACAGGGGCGCGAGCAGTACTTC
TRBJ2-2 TRBV4-2 TRBD2 . CASTQLAGYTGELFF TGTGCCAGCACCCAACTAGCGGGGTACACCGGGGAGCTGTTTTTT
TRBJ2-7 TRBV7-2 . . CASSPPGVISYEQYF TGTGCCAGCAGCCCCCCAGGGGTTATCTCCTACGAGCAGTACTTC
TRBJ2-7 TRBV27 . . CASSLSHSDTFSYEQYF TGTGCCAGCAGTTTATCCCACTCAGACACCTTCTCCTACGAGCAGTACTTC
TRBJ1-2 TRBV5-1 TRBD1 . CASSLGQGDYGYTF TGCGCCAGCAGCTTGGGACAGGGGGACTATGGCTACACCTTC
TRBJ2-1 TRBV27 TRBD1 . CASSSGQGRDEQFF TGTGCCAGCAGTTCCGGACAGGGTAGGGATGAGCAGTTCTTC